This T cell receptor (beta chain) was found in a study of identical twins. The V and J ends lost 2 bases and 6 bases, in that order; junction bases with no gene match: 5. Germline V gene data show CDR1 as SNHLY and CDR2 as FYNNEI. The CDR3 is 14 residues long. MiXCR, applied by TCRdb to the 5' RACE reads, yields one record per CDR3 protein. This sample has about 690,000 distinct CDR3 sequences; 21% occur once, and the top ten carry approximately 4.3%. In this sample, this clonotype turned up once. The sample was also linked to a second study, of T cells expressing NK-cell markers.

The gene calls are TRBV2 and TRBJ2-7; TRBD2 aligns across 9 bases. Sequenced material: PBMCs. This clonotype was obtained from a woman aged 18-29 years in good health. The CDR3 sequence: CASSELTAGGEQYF. CDR3 bases: TGTGCCAGCAGTGAATTGACAGCGGGAGGCGAGCAGTACTTC.